These 26 T cell receptor beta chains share one sample of origin, sequenced in a study of blood T cell repertoires in COVID-19. Here immunoSEQ multiplex PCR was the method, and the copy in TCRdb shows in-frame clones only, minus some. The sample has more than 250,000 clones; less than 85% are singletons. The sample consisted of peripheral blood. The receptor source for this set is a man aged 55-75 years who had recovered from COVID-19.

The J gene is TRBJ1-4, the V gene TRBV19, with a weak D call TRBD1 (5 bases). Germline loops: CDR1 LNHDA, CDR2 SQIVND (reference sequence). The CDR3 totals 16 residues. Trimming pared 2 bases from V and 5 bases from J, leaving 15 bases between. As DNA, the CDR3 is TGTGCCAGTAGTATACTCTTTCAGGGTCGGAATGAAAAACTGTTTTTT. Amino acids: CASSILFQGRNEKLFF. The full variable domain, in which reference TRBV19 and TRBJ1-4 provide the parts outside the CDR3, is DGGITQSPKYLFRKEGQNVTLSCEQNLNHDAMYWYRQDPGQGLRLIYYSQIVNDFQKGDIAEGYSVSREKKESFPLTVTSAQKNPTAFYLCASSILFQGRNEKLFFGSGTQLSVL.

This clone was picked up one time. The J gene is TRBJ1-5, the V gene TRBV13; 8 bases are shared with TRBD1. Losses at the gene ends were 5 bases for V and 7 bases for J; bases not matched to a gene: 10. The CDR3 length is 15 residues. The V gene's germline CDR1 is PRHDT and CDR2 FYEKMQ (reference sequence). CDR3 nucleotide sequence: TGTGCCAGCAGCGAGCGCAGGGGGCAGCGGCAGCCCCAGCATTTT. This translates into CASSERRGQRQPQHF. The full variable domain, completed using reference TRBV13 and TRBJ1-5, is AAGVIQSPRHLIKEKRETATLKCYPIPRHDTVYWYQQGPGQDPQFLISFYEKMQSDKGSIPDRFSAQQFSDYHSELNMSSLELGDSALYFCASSERRGQRQPQHFGDGTRLSIL.

The rearrangement links TRBV30 to TRBJ1-1; the match to TRBD1 covers 7 bases. V lost 7 bases and J lost 1; bases outside the gene matches: 3. CDR1 GTSNPN and CDR2 SVGIG come from the germline V gene (reference sequence). This CDR3 contains 12 residues. The CDR3 is CALNRGNTEAFF. The CDR3 nucleotides are TGTGCCTTAAACAGGGGGAACACTGAAGCTTTCTTT.

The chain has TRBV6-1 and TRBJ2-1; D call uncertain. The CDR3 is 14 amino acids. The germline V gene has CDR1 MNHNS and CDR2 SASEGT. V shed 1 base and J shed 10 bases, with 14 bases lying between them. The CDR3 region is CASSEVFGRVEQFF. CDR3 nucleotides: TGTGCCAGCAGTGAAGTTTTCGGTCGGGTGGAGCAGTTCTTC.

This clone was seen a handful of times. V is TRBV2 and J is TRBJ1-5; weak D call: TRBD1 (6 bases). The CDR3 is 15 amino acids. V lost 6 bases to trimming and J lost 0 bases, with 12 bases between them. The germline V gene has CDR1 SNHLY and CDR2 FYNNEI. CDR3 amino acids: CASRDSSYSNQPQHF. The CDR3, as DNA: TGTGCCAGCAGGGACAGCTCATATAGCAATCAGCCCCAGCATTTT.

Written as DNA, the CDR3 is TGCGCCAGCAGCCAAGATCCAGGGGATAGCTCCTACAATGAGCAGTTCTTC. Translated: CASSQDPGDSSYNEQFF. The chain recombines TRBV4-1 with TRBJ2-1; tentative D call: TRBD1 (6 bases). The V end lost 0 bases, the J end lost 0 bases, and 12 bases lay between the germline ends. CDR1 and CDR2 from the germline V gene are MGHRA and YSYEKL. The CDR3 runs 17 residues.

The chain employs TRBV2 and TRBJ1-2, with TRBD1 matching 10 bases. The CDR3 has 15 amino acids. Germline V gene sequence: CDR1 SNHLY, CDR2 FYNNEI. V shed 4 bases, J shed 7 bases, and the junction held 9 bases outside the gene matches. As DNA, the CDR3 is TGTGCCAGCAGTGTAAGGGGGGGACAGGGGACTGGCTACACCTTC. Translation gives CASSVRGGQGTGYTF.

V is TRBV9 and J is TRBJ2-7; 12 nucleotides agree with TRBD1. The CDR3 covers 14 residues. Per the germline V gene, CDR1 is SGDLS and CDR2 is YYNGEE. Unmatched junction bases numbered 7, after V lost 6 bases and J lost 6 bases. CDR3 bases: TGTGCCAGCACCCGGGGACAGGGGGCCAGCGAGCAGTACTTC. It encodes CASTRGQGASEQYF.

This clone was counted a few times. The gene calls are TRBV6-6 and TRBJ2-7; D perhaps matches TRBD2 (6 bases). V was trimmed by 8 bases and J by 4 bases, leaving 12 bases between them. This CDR3 region has 12 residues. CDR1 MNHNY and CDR2 SVGAGI come from the germline V gene (reference sequence). The CDR3 bases are TGTGCCAGCGGTATTGCGGGATACGAGCAGTACTTC. Its translation: CASGIAGYEQYF.

Of note for this clone: This CDR3 is also generated by other DNA sequences in the sample. The chain carries TRBV5-1 and TRBJ1-5, with 7 bases lining up with TRBD1. The germline gives CDR1 SGHRS, CDR2 YFSETQ. This CDR3 is 13 amino acids long. The V gene end was trimmed by 2 bases and the J gene end by 7 bases; junction bases not matched to a gene: 3. CDR3 residues: CASSLGGGQPQHF. CDR3 in DNA: TGCGCCAGCAGCTTAGGGGGCGGGCAGCCCCAGCATTTT.

This sequence joins TRBV2 and TRBJ2-4; the match to TRBD2 covers 13 bases. CDR3 size: 19 residues. The germline V gene has CDR1 SNHLY and CDR2 FYNNEI. V was clipped by 6 bases and J by 1 base; unmatched bases: 12. The CDR3 loop is CASRDGLAGVRRAKNIQYF. CDR3 DNA: TGTGCCAGCAGGGATGGACTAGCGGGAGTTCGACGTGCCAAAAACATTCAGTACTTC.

There are a few counts of this clone. The chain links TRBV9 to TRBJ2-2, with 9 nucleotides matching TRBD2. J gave up 5 bases and V 0 bases, and 5 bases lay outside the gene matches. Germline V gene lookup returns CDR1 SGDLS and CDR2 YYNGEE. This CDR3 is 16 amino acids long. CDR3 region: CASSVASGVGTGELFF. DNA of the CDR3: TGTGCCAGCAGCGTAGCTAGCGGGGTCGGGACCGGGGAGCTGTTTTTT.

The chain's CDR3 is CASSVAPGVQQYF. The CDR3 region has the DNA TGTGCCAGCAGCGTAGCCCCAGGGGTTCAGCAGTATTTT. The chain combines TRBV9 with TRBJ2-3, with D possibly matching TRBD1 (6 bases). Germline-derived CDR1 and CDR2 are SGDLS and YYNGEE. This CDR3 is 13 amino acids long. With 0 bases removed from V and 11 bases from J, the gap between germline ends came to 13 bases.

This chain links TRBV11-2 with TRBJ2-7; the match to TRBD2 covers 10 bases. The ends lost 1 base at V and 4 bases at J; junction bases unmatched: 4. CDR3 length equals 15 residues. Germline CDR1 and CDR2: SGHAT and FQNNGV. As DNA, the CDR3 is TGTGCCAGCAGCTTAGTTCTAGCGGGAGCTTACGAGCAGTACTTC. This encodes CASSLVLAGAYEQYF.

The DNA for the CDR3 is TGTGCCAGCAGCTCGGGGGACAGGGCGAACTATGGCTACACCTTC. Translated: CASSSGDRANYGYTF. The genes are TRBV5-4 and TRBJ1-2, with 9 positions matching TRBD1. The CDR3 covers 15 residues. Germline-derived CDR1 and CDR2 are SGHNT and YYREEE (reference sequence). J was trimmed by 2 bases and V by 3 bases; bases with no gene match: 5.

The chain employs TRBV21-1 and TRBJ1-6. TRBV21-1 is noted as a pseudogene. This CDR3 is 13 amino acids long. CDR3 in amino acids: CASSKAPDSPLHF. CDR3 nucleotide sequence: TGTGCCAGCAGCAAAGCCCCGGACTCCCCCCTCCACTTT.

V is TRBV7-9 and J is TRBJ2-1; a possible D gene is TRBD2 (6 bases). This CDR3 region has 15 residues. Looked up from germline, CDR1 is SEHNR and CDR2 is FQNEAQ (reference sequence). Trimming pared 0 bases from V and 5 bases from J, leaving 11 bases between. Here the CDR3 reads CASSLAGRGNNEQFF. The CDR3 nucleotides are TGTGCCAGCAGCTTAGCGGGGCGGGGAAACAATGAGCAGTTCTTC.

The CDR3 spells CAIRTDSSGSYEQYF. The CDR3 DNA sequence: TGTGCCATCAGGACAGACTCAAGTGGCTCCTACGAGCAGTACTTC. The chain is built from TRBV10-3 and TRBJ2-7; perhaps TRBD1 as D (5 bases). Looked up from germline, CDR1 is ENHRY and CDR2 is SYGVKD. This CDR3 has 15 residues. Deletions cut 6 bases from V and 0 bases from J, with 15 bases between.

This chain links TRBV7-8 with TRBJ2-2, with 9 bases identical to TRBD1. CDR1 is SGHVS, CDR2 FQNEAQ, per germline. The CDR3 loop spans 15 amino acids. The V and J ends lost 5 bases and 2 bases, in that order; junction bases with no gene match: 3. The CDR3, as DNA: TGTGCCAGCAGCCGAACAGGGGGCAACACCGGGGAGCTGTTTTTT. It specifies CASSRTGGNTGELFF.

This clone was picked up a small number of times. The gene calls are TRBV28 and TRBJ1-4, with TRBD1 matching 10 bases. The CDR3 loop spans 14 amino acids. Germline V gene sequence: CDR1 MDHEN, CDR2 SYDVKM. Unmatched junction bases numbered 8, after V lost 5 bases and J lost 11 bases. CDR3 nucleotide sequence: TGTGCCAGCAGTCCGGGACAGGGGTTCGGTAAACTGTTTTTT. Its translation: CASSPGQGFGKLFF.

This sequence joins TRBV6-5 and TRBJ1-2; D possibly corresponds to TRBD1 (5 bases). CDR1 is MNHEY, CDR2 SVGAGI, per germline. V dropped 4 bases and J dropped 4 bases, with 16 bases sitting between them. This CDR3 is 15 amino acids long. CDR3 in amino acids: CASSSPETAVYGYTF. CDR3 nucleotides: TGTGCCAGCAGTTCGCCAGAGACAGCTGTCTATGGCTACACCTTC.

This clone was seen once. This rearrangement joins TRBV15 to TRBJ2-3; D gene ambiguous. The CDR3 extends over 15 amino acids. Germline-derived CDR1 and CDR2 are LNHNV and YYDKDF (reference sequence). Trimming removed 1 base from V and 6 bases from J, with 14 bases in between. CDR3 protein: CATSRGKARSDTQYF. The CDR3 region has the DNA TGTGCCACCAGCAGAGGAAAGGCGCGGTCGGATACGCAGTATTTT. The full variable domain, completed using reference TRBV15 and TRBJ2-3, is DAMVIQNPRYQVTQFGKPVTLSCSQTLNHNVMYWYQQKSSQAPKLLFHYYDKDFNNEADTPDNFQSRRPNTSFCFLDIRSPGLGDTAMYLCATSRGKARSDTQYFGPGTRLTVL.

The CDR3 DNA sequence: TGTGCCAGCAGTGAATATTTATCGGACAGTAGTAGCTCTGGAAACACCATATATTTT. This encodes CASSEYLSDSSSSGNTIYF. The V and J genes are TRBV6-1 and TRBJ1-3, with TRBD1 as a possible D gene (6 bases). The CDR3 has 19 residues. Trimming removed 2 bases from V and 0 bases from J, with 20 bases in between. In germline, CDR1 is MNHNS, CDR2 SASEGT.

The chain carries TRBV5-1 and TRBJ1-1; D is perhaps TRBD1 (6 bases). V dropped 1 base and J dropped 2 bases, with 15 bases sitting between them. There are 16 residues in the CDR3. Germline V gene data show CDR1 as SGHRS and CDR2 as YFSETQ. The CDR3 DNA sequence: TGCGCCAGCAGCTTGACGGAGGAACAGGGTAACACTGAAGCTTTCTTT. The encoded protein is CASSLTEEQGNTEAFF.

This chain uses TRBV6-5 with TRBJ2-7; 10 positions agree with TRBD1. The CDR3 runs 14 residues. Losses at the gene ends were 7 bases for V and 2 bases for J; bases not matched to a gene: 5. CDR1 and CDR2 (germline): MNHEY, SVGAGI. The CDR3: CASTAGTGAYEQYF. CDR3 DNA sequence: TGTGCCAGCACCGCCGGGACAGGGGCCTACGAGCAGTACTTC.

Comments on this clone: This likely traces to a read error, being one base from a far larger clone. The J gene is TRBJ1-2, the V gene TRBV28; 8 bases align to TRBD1. The CDR3 runs 13 residues. CDR1 and CDR2 from the germline V gene are MDHEN and SYDVKM. J lost 4 bases, V lost 3 bases, and 1 base had no gene match. The CDR3 sequence: CASSFTGGYGYTF. In nucleotides, the CDR3 is TGTGCCAGCAGTTTCACAGGGGGCTATGGCTACACCTTC.